The next 2 T cell receptor beta chains were all read from a single sample in a study of shared clonotypes between healthy human individuals. Sequencing was performed with immunoSEQ multiplex PCR; in TCRdb, only in-frame clones are kept and a portion is missing. In the table there are about 1.9 million clones, just under 95% of which are singletons. Only CD45RO-negative cells positively selected for CCR7 counted as naive CD8 cells, so terminally differentiated effector memory CD45RA+ cells were excluded. The specimen was naive CD8+ T cells from PBMCs. The source is a man aged 18 to 30 in good health. Some clones in this sample may be carry-over from other donors' samples.

The V and J genes are TRBV6-5 and TRBJ2-7; TRBD1 agrees at 8 bases. This CDR3 spans 15 amino acids. The germline V gene has CDR1 MNHEY and CDR2 SVGAGI. V was pared by 0 bases and J by 1 base, with 2 bases of the junction left unmatched. The CDR3 DNA is TGTGCCAGCAGTTACTCACAGGGGGTGTCCTACGAGCAGTACTTC. Amino acid sequence: CASSYSQGVSYEQYF.

The genes are TRBV4-1 and TRBJ2-7; D gene ambiguous. CDR1 and CDR2 from the germline V gene are MGHRA and YSYEKL. V lost 0 bases to trimming and J lost 7 bases, with 10 bases between them. The CDR3 runs to 13 residues. In DNA form, the CDR3 reads TGCGCCAGCAGCCAAGATTTGGTAGGAGAGCAGTACTTC. Translation gives CASSQDLVGEQYF.